This paragraph covers one TCR beta chain sequence. The clone's antigen remains unknown. No quality values exist for individual bases; no much larger clone is one base distant. Blood samples for TCR beta sequencing were provided by related transplant donors. Nuclei Lysis Solution was used to extract genomic DNA from fresh or cryopreserved unfractionated peripheral blood mononuclear cells. The sample originates from a study of T cell clonotyping in hematopoietic cell transplantation (dated by TCRdb to the early 2020s). For the wider study: A total of 110 to 150 blood samples were collected in the study from roughly 32 consecutive transplant recipients and their related donors. Recruitment of patients ran from 2015 to early 2017, and follow-up continued until late 2020 or until death.

Summary of the overall study and its limitations: Overlap with donor repertoires was found for only a small fraction of recipient repertoires, with over 95% found to appear de novo at the given depth. Broader posttransplant TCR repertoire diversity was predicted by donor and pretransplant recipient Inverse Simpson Index values. After transplant, TCR diversity in recipients dropped, and pathologically expanded clonotypes climbed progressively between day 30 and day 180. Sample size was limited, and cells were not sorted, so CD4 and CD8 repertoire contributions could not be separated.

The germline V gene (reference sequence) supplies CDR1 SEHNR and CDR2 FQNEAQ. The CDR3 runs 13 residues from the cysteine to the phenylalanine. Kept here is only the CDR3 DNA, which spans 39 bases and is read in frame from base 1. V loses 0 bases of germline sequence and J loses 5 bases, and the interval between the two ends is 4 bases. The immunoSEQ assay, a bias-controlled multiplex PCR using V- and J-specific primers, was used to amplify TCR beta CDR3 regions from genomic DNA. A proprietary barcode and Illumina adapter sequences were added to the CDR3 amplicons in a second PCR step. An Illumina MiSeq instrument was used to sequence the CDR3 libraries. The paper's processing steps were these. immunoSEQ Analyzer 3.0 was used for export and quality control, with R Bioconductor and Immunarch used for downstream analyses. Only productive rearrangements in the normalized downsampled data set were used to calculate repertoire metrics. In the normalized cohort, a clonotype counted as pathologically expanded if the clonotype was larger than 5 templates. The Inverse Simpson Index served as the measure of repertoire diversity. To capture all clonotypes, the CMV-specificity analyses were run on the non-normalized data set. The table comes from immuneACCESS by way of TCRdb, which keeps in-frame sequences with V and J called. Part of the clones is missing from these tables; in studies checked, under half for an unresolved V gene and the rest for unknown reasons. Clonal size and the V and J genes are those of that table, whereas D and trimming came from the DNA. The sample data list about 18,000 clones, and around 85% of these were observed just once. The ten largest clonotypes hold about 14% of the sample.

This clonotype was obtained from a man between 60 and 70 years old in good health. Some clones in this sample may be carry-over from other donors' samples. The sequenced sample was peripheral blood mononuclear cells. The V gene is TRBV7-9 and the J gene is TRBJ2-2; no D segment can be confidently identified. The CDR3 protein: CASSLATTGELFF. Here is the DNA: TGTGCCAGCAGCTTAGCCACTACCGGGGAGCTGTTTTTT.